This T cell receptor (beta chain) stems from a study of T cells in Graves' hyperthyroidism and ophthalmopathy. PBMCs were sourced from less than 13 ml fresh peripheral blood. V lost 3 bases, J lost 7 bases, and 10 bases lay in between. This CDR3 is 12 amino acids long. Germline V gives CDR1 SGHRS, CDR2 YFSETQ. From RNA transcripts, TCR beta CDR3 regions were amplified. Using the HTBI primer set, a first-round RT-PCR was run on the TCR CDR3. One entry per CDR3 protein results from TCRdb running MiXCR on the multiplex PCR reads. The table has 450,000 to 550,000 distinct CDR3 sequences, roughly 24% seen once; the top ten hold approximately 11%. This clonotype came up many times. Its antigen is as yet unknown. Overall study results and limits: Among clonotypes expanded in thyroid above 0.001, most were also found in blood. From stable hyperthyroidism, ophthalmopathy was separated by a 13 V-J model. Ophthalmopathy onset followed model prediction by a median approximately 7 months.

Sequencing used blood. This sequence was found in a woman under 40 with Graves' ophthalmopathy. V and J are TRBV5-1 and TRBJ1-1; possibly TRBD1 for D (5 bases). CDR3 residues: CASSWDGSEAFF. The CDR3 DNA reads TGCGCCAGCAGCTGGGACGGTAGTGAAGCTTTCTTT.